These T cell receptor beta chains were read from a single sample in a study of shared clonotypes between healthy human individuals. Some clones are missing from TCRdb's copy, which holds only in-frame ones; the method was immunoSEQ multiplex PCR. The table shows nearly 2 million clones, with about 95% occurring only once. The specimen sequenced was naive CD8+ T cells sorted from blood. The receptor set was obtained from a man between 18 and 29 years old in good health. Each CDR3 is given with its conserved first and last residue. A D gene is named only where the DNA matches it firmly. Size is omitted from some rows. Given values are once, few, many or a class for expanded clones.

size	J	length	V	D	CDR3	DNA
.	TRBJ2-7	14	TRBV12-2	.	CASRLDRGRNEQYF	TGTGCAAGTCGCTTAGACAGGGGGCGAAACGAGCAGTACTTC
.	TRBJ1-1	16	TRBV9	.	CASSVGSRLGDTEAFF	TGTGCCAGCAGCGTAGGATCCCGTTTGGGAGACACTGAAGCTTTCTTT
.	TRBJ2-2	16	TRBV13	TRBD2	CASSWPAGVPTGELFF	TGTGCCAGCAGCTGGCCGGCGGGGGTTCCGACCGGGGAGCTGTTTTTT
.	TRBJ2-1	14	TRBV9	.	CASSVEGTFNEQFF	TGTGCCAGCAGCGTAGAGGGGACTTTCAATGAGCAGTTCTTC
once	TRBJ1-2	15	TRBV5-6	.	CASSFLSGPWEFHTF	TGTGCCAGCAGCTTTTTAAGCGGGCCTTGGGAGTTCCACACCTTC
.	TRBJ2-1	16	TRBV7-9	.	CASSLVRGLSYNEQFF	TGTGCCAGCAGCTTAGTAAGGGGCTTATCCTACAATGAGCAGTTCTTC
.	TRBJ1-6	15	TRBV19	.	CASSIMDDYNSPLHF	TGTGCCAGTAGTATCATGGATGACTATAATTCACCCCTCCACTTT
.	TRBJ2-3	18	TRBV28	TRBD2	CASSSGLAGGPFTDTQYF	TGTGCCAGCAGTTCGGGACTAGCGGGGGGGCCATTCACAGATACGCAGTATTTT
once	TRBJ1-4	16	TRBV4-1	.	CASSQDLWGTGEKLFF	TGCGCCAGCAGCCAAGATCTTTGGGGGACGGGTGAAAAACTGTTTTTT
.	TRBJ1-6	14	TRBV5-6	.	CASSLLQYNSPLHF	TGTGCCAGCAGCTTGCTACAGTATAATTCACCCCTCCACTTT
.	TRBJ1-2	15	TRBV9	.	CASSVVSGTGYGYTF	TGTGCCAGCAGCGTAGTTTCAGGGACGGGCTATGGCTACACCTTC
.	TRBJ1-1	16	TRBV5-1	.	CASSLVSGDMNTEAFF	TGCGCCAGCAGCTTGGTCTCAGGGGACATGAACACTGAAGCTTTCTTT
.	TRBJ1-4	15	TRBV6-6	.	CASSPVGETNEKLFF	TGTGCCAGCAGCCCCGTCGGGGAGACTAATGAAAAACTGTTTTTT
once	TRBJ2-5	13	TRBV9	.	CASSGAVGETQYF	TGTGCCAGCAGCGGCGCTGTTGGAGAGACCCAGTACTTC
.	TRBJ1-6	15	TRBV13	TRBD1	CASSWDREADSPLHF	TGTGCCAGCAGCTGGGACAGGGAAGCGGATTCACCCCTCCACTTT
.	TRBJ2-1	13	TRBV5-1	.	CASSFSLGNEQFF	TGCGCCAGCAGCTTTTCATTGGGAAATGAGCAGTTCTTC
.	TRBJ1-1	12	TRBV11-2	.	CASSAGLLEAFF	TGTGCCAGCAGCGCGGGCCTTCTTGAAGCTTTCTTT
.	TRBJ1-5	14	TRBV28	TRBD1	CASSLTGVNQPQHF	TGTGCCAGCAGTTTGACAGGGGTCAATCAGCCCCAGCATTTT
once	TRBJ2-7	16	TRBV28	.	CASSLISGVSSYEQYF	TGTGCCAGCAGTTTAATTAGCGGCGTTAGCTCCTACGAGCAGTACTTC
.	TRBJ2-5	14	TRBV2	.	CASSWLLVGETQYF	TGTGCCAGCTCATGGCTGCTAGTAGGAGAGACCCAGTACTTC
.	TRBJ2-7	16	TRBV16	.	CASSLSSLVGEHEQYF	TGTGCCAGCAGCCTCTCCTCCCTGGTAGGGGAACACGAGCAGTACTTC
.	TRBJ2-3	12	TRBV7-9	.	CASSSDRDTQYF	TGTGCCAGCAGCTCAGACAGGGATACGCAGTATTTT
.	TRBJ2-7	17	TRBV7-9	TRBD2	CASSRADSGRTSYEQYF	TGTGCCAGCAGCCGTGCCGATAGCGGGAGAACATCCTACGAGCAGTACTTC
.	TRBJ1-1	16	TRBV5-6	.	CASSFATDGLHTEAFF	TGTGCCAGCAGCTTCGCGACAGATGGATTACACACTGAAGCTTTCTTT
.	TRBJ2-5	16	TRBV7-9	TRBD2	CASSLGGLAGGETQYF	TGTGCCAGCAGCTTGGGAGGACTAGCGGGAGGAGAGACCCAGTACTTC
.	TRBJ2-3	15	TRBV5-4	.	CASSSPLLSTDTQYF	TGTGCCAGCAGCTCCCCTCTACTTAGCACAGATACGCAGTATTTT
.	TRBJ2-2	14	TRBV27	TRBD1	CASRPGGAPGELFF	TGTGCCAGCAGACCAGGGGGCGCCCCCGGGGAGCTGTTTTTT
once	TRBJ2-7	13	TRBV6-1	.	CASSAGLLYEQYF	TGTGCCAGCAGTGCGGGCCTACTCTACGAGCAGTACTTC
.	TRBJ2-7	14	TRBV19	.	CASSIAILNYEQYF	TGTGCCAGTAGTATAGCTATTCTCAACTACGAGCAGTACTTC
.	TRBJ2-7	14	TRBV5-4	TRBD2	CASSPAGREYEQYF	TGTGCCAGCAGCCCGGCGGGGCGGGAGTACGAGCAGTACTTC
.	TRBJ2-7	13	TRBV6-6	TRBD2	CASLGLAVYEQYF	TGTGCCAGCCTGGGACTAGCGGTCTACGAGCAGTACTTC
.	TRBJ2-7	16	TRBV27	.	CASSLTLGTGSYEQYF	TGTGCCAGCAGTTTAACCCTCGGCACGGGCTCCTACGAGCAGTACTTC
.	TRBJ1-3	16	TRBV28	.	CATLRAREGTGNTIYF	TGTGCCACTCTTAGGGCCAGGGAAGGCACCGGAAACACCATATATTTT
.	TRBJ2-7	13	TRBV21-1	.	CASTRQGRHEQYF	TGTGCCAGCACCCGACAGGGGAGACACGAGCAGTACTTC
.	TRBJ1-2	15	TRBV9	TRBD1	CASSAPRQGNYGYTF	TGTGCCAGCAGCGCCCCTCGACAGGGTAACTATGGCTACACCTTC
.	TRBJ2-7	14	TRBV10-2	.	CASSEDARYYEQYF	TGCGCCAGCAGTGAGGATGCTAGATACTACGAGCAGTACTTC
.	TRBJ1-1	16	TRBV5-1	.	CASSLALGGVNTEAFF	TGCGCCAGCAGCTTGGCCCTGGGCGGGGTGAACACTGAAGCTTTCTTT
.	TRBJ1-2	15	TRBV10-3	TRBD1	CAISGNDRVDYGYTF	TGTGCCATCAGTGGGAACGACAGGGTCGACTATGGCTACACCTTC
.	TRBJ1-6	15	TRBV6-5	.	CASSYQDLNNSPLHF	TGTGCCAGCAGTTACCAGGATCTGAATAATTCACCCCTCCACTTT
.	TRBJ2-1	12	TRBV9	.	CASSVSLGEQFF	TGTGCCAGCAGCGTATCCCTCGGCGAGCAGTTCTTC
.	TRBJ2-3	17	TRBV18	.	CASSPTQGGPSTDTQYF	TGTGCCAGCTCACCGACCCAGGGGGGACCGAGCACAGATACGCAGTATTTT
.	TRBJ2-5	17	TRBV4-1	TRBD1	CASSQVVAGTGLETQYF	TGCGCCAGCAGCCAAGTGGTTGCCGGGACAGGGCTTGAGACCCAGTACTTC
.	TRBJ2-7	13	TRBV19	TRBD2	CASLASGTGEQYF	TGTGCCAGTCTCGCTAGCGGGACGGGCGAGCAGTACTTC